What follows is one T cell receptor (beta chain) and its context. Primed by a sample-barcoded 5' primer and a J-beta primer mix, a second PCR proceeded for roughly 7 to 11 cycles. MiXCR was run by TCRdb on the 5' RACE reads, yielding one entry per CDR3 protein. The profile shows fewer than 700,000 distinct CDR3 sequences, 40% to 45% of them singletons. This entry is derived from a study of blood T cells in healthy people across ages. The CDR3 is 13 residues long. The V and J ends lost 7 bases and 0 bases, in that order; junction bases with no gene match: 2. Germline CDR1 reads SQVTM; CDR2 reads ANQGSEA.

Sequencing used blood. This clonotype originated in a man older than 75 in good health. This rearrangement joins TRBV29-1 to TRBJ1-1, with TRBD1 matching over 10 bases. The CDR3 here is CSAGQGVNTEAFF. In DNA, the CDR3 is TGCAGCGCCGGACAGGGGGTGAACACTGAAGCTTTCTTT. Full variable domain (remainder filled in from reference TRBV29-1 and TRBJ1-1): SAVISQKPSRDICQRGTSLTIQCQVDSQVTMMFWYRQQPGQSLTLIATANQGSEATYESGFVIDKFPISRPNLTFSTLTVSNMSPEDSSIYLCSAGQGVNTEAFFGQGTRLTVV.